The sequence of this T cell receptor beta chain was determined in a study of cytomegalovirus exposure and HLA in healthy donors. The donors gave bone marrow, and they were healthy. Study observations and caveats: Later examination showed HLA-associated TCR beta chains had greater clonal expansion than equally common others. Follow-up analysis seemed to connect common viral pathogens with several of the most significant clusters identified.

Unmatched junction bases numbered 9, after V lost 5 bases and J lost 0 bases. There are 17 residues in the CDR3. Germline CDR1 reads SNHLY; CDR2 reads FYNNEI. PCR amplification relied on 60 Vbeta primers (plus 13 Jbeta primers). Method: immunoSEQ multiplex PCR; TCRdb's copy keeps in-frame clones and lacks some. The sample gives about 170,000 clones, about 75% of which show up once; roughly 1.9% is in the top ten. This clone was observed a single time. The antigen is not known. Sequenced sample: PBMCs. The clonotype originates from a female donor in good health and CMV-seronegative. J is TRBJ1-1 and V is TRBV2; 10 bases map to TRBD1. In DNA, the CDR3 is TGTGCCAGCAGTTATTCCGGGACAGGGGACATGAACACTGAAGCTTTCTTT. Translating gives CASSYSGTGDMNTEAFF.